These T cell receptor beta chains were read from a single sample in a study of cytomegalovirus exposure and HLA in healthy donors. Profiled with immunoSEQ multiplex PCR; TCRdb holds only in-frame clones, not every one. The table shows around 150,000 clones, with 60% to 80% occurring only once. Sequencing was done on a sample of PBMCs. All receptors come from a man aged 18 to 30 in good health and CMV-seropositive. Each CDR3 is given with its conserved first and last residue. Fields, in order: J gene, V gene, D gene, clone size, CDR3 protein, CDR3 DNA. D genes are given only for firm matches. Clone size, where shown, is once, few, many, or a class for clones that have expanded.

TRBJ1-2 TRBV27 NA NA CASSLRGEGYGYTF TGTGCCAGCAGTTTACGGGGGGAAGGCTATGGCTACACCTTC
TRBJ2-1 TRBV9 TRBD1 NA CASSAGQGHEQFF TGTGCCAGCAGCGCGGGACAGGGCCATGAGCAGTTCTTC
TRBJ2-5 TRBV7-2 TRBD2 few CASSRRTSGPQETQYF TGTGCCAGCAGCCGACGAACTAGCGGCCCCCAAGAGACCCAGTACTTC
TRBJ2-1 TRBV19 NA NA CASSIVYNEQFF TGTGCCAGTAGTATAGTATACAATGAGCAGTTCTTC
TRBJ1-2 TRBV25-1 NA NA CASSEYGAGSDYGYTF TGTGCCAGCAGTGAATACGGAGCAGGGTCAGACTATGGCTACACCTTC
TRBJ1-1 TRBV10-2 TRBD1 NA CASITGAGNTEAFF TGCGCCAGCATAACAGGGGCGGGGAACACTGAAGCTTTCTTT
TRBJ2-3 TRBV30 TRBD1 once CAWSKGAHTDTQYF TGTGCCTGGAGTAAGGGGGCGCACACAGATACGCAGTATTTT
TRBJ2-5 TRBV30 TRBD2 few CAWSGGPGETQYF TGTGCCTGGTCGGGGGGGCCAGGGGAGACCCAGTACTTC
TRBJ2-5 TRBV11-3 TRBD1 NA CASSLAYGTGGTQTQYF TGTGCCAGCAGCTTAGCTTACGGGACAGGGGGCACACAGACCCAGTACTTC
TRBJ1-2 TRBV4-1 NA NA CASSQVGGVLYGYTF TGCGCCAGCAGCCAAGTAGGCGGAGTCCTCTATGGCTACACCTTC
TRBJ2-3 TRBV29-1 NA NA CSTVGSEDTQYF TGCAGCACCGTAGGTAGCGAGGATACGCAGTATTTT
TRBJ2-1 TRBV6-1 NA NA CASLLNEQFF TGTGCCAGCCTACTCAATGAGCAGTTCTTC
TRBJ2-3 TRBV4-1 NA NA CASSQAHGADTQYF TGCGCCAGCAGCCAAGCCCACGGGGCAGATACGCAGTATTTT
TRBJ2-2 TRBV30 TRBD2 NA CAWSYLLAGAQTGELFF TGTGCCTGGAGTTATCTGCTAGCGGGCGCGCAAACCGGGGAGCTGTTTTTT
TRBJ1-2 TRBV6-4 TRBD1 few CASSDPRRGTGGKYGYTF TGTGCCAGCAGTGACCCACGACGGGGAACAGGGGGCAAATATGGCTACACCTTC
TRBJ2-5 TRBV19 NA NA CASSIDWSAKTQYF TGTGCCAGTAGTATAGATTGGAGTGCGAAGACCCAGTACTTC
TRBJ1-5 TRBV5-4 NA few CASSLGGEVHQPQHF TGTGCCAGCAGCTTGGGAGGGGAGGTCCATCAGCCCCAGCATTTT
TRBJ2-2 TRBV11-2 NA NA CASSVGDTGELFF TGTGCCAGCAGCGTAGGAGATACCGGGGAGCTGTTTTTT
TRBJ2-1 TRBV6-5 NA NA CASSLSSGNEQFF TGTGCCAGCAGTTTATCCTCAGGGAATGAGCAGTTCTTC
TRBJ1-2 TRBV28 TRBD1 few CASSLPRRQGGGNYGYTF TGTGCCAGCAGTCTCCCTCGACGACAGGGAGGAGGTAACTATGGCTACACCTTC
TRBJ1-1 TRBV5-1 TRBD1 NA CASSPDRGHDTEAFF TGCGCCAGCAGCCCGGACAGGGGGCACGACACTGAAGCTTTCTTT
TRBJ1-2 TRBV5-1 TRBD1 NA CASSPPGQGYGYTF TGCGCCAGCAGCCCCCCCGGACAGGGATATGGCTACACCTTC
TRBJ1-4 TRBV7-6 TRBD1 NA CASSLDPGGNEKLFF TGTGCCAGCAGCTTAGATCCAGGGGGGAATGAAAAACTGTTTTTT
TRBJ2-3 TRBV2 TRBD1 NA CASTGGPDTQYF TGTGCCAGCACAGGGGGCCCAGATACGCAGTATTTT
TRBJ2-3 TRBV30 TRBD1 NA CAWSVDGTGDTQYF TGTGCCTGGAGTGTAGACGGGACAGGCGATACGCAGTATTTT
TRBJ2-2 TRBV7-6 NA NA CASSENRVSNTGELFF TGTGCCAGCAGCGAAAACAGGGTGTCGAACACCGGGGAGCTGTTTTTT
TRBJ2-1 TRBV5-4 TRBD2 NA CASSSGTSGPSGNEQFF TGTGCCAGCAGTTCCGGGACTAGCGGGCCAAGTGGCAATGAGCAGTTCTTC
TRBJ2-1 TRBV11-3 NA NA CASSSGTYSYNEQFF TGTGCCAGCAGCTCCGGGACATACTCCTACAATGAGCAGTTCTTC
TRBJ2-1 TRBV7-7 NA few CASSNEEGTEQFF TGTGCTAGCAGCAACGAGGAGGGCACTGAGCAGTTCTTC
TRBJ1-1 TRBV7-8 NA NA CASSMDLNTEAFF TGTGCCAGCAGCATGGACTTGAACACTGAAGCTTTCTTT
TRBJ2-2 TRBV15 NA NA CATSSLAGTNTGELFF TGTGCCACCAGCAGTCTGGCGGGGACGAACACCGGGGAGCTGTTTTTT
TRBJ2-1 TRBV4-3 NA few CASSHIDIEGDEQFF TGCGCCAGCAGCCACATCGACATCGAGGGGGATGAGCAGTTCTTC
TRBJ2-4 TRBV7-2 TRBD2 few CASSISGSSKNIQYF TGTGCCAGCAGCATTAGCGGGAGTTCCAAAAACATTCAGTACTTC
TRBJ1-1 TRBV10-3 NA NA CATFQAGGTEAFF TGTGCCACATTTCAAGCGGGGGGCACTGAAGCTTTCTTT
TRBJ1-2 TRBV7-9 NA NA CASSLNSVLNYGYTF TGTGCCAGCAGCTTAAACTCTGTCCTTAACTATGGCTACACCTTC
TRBJ2-5 TRBV2 TRBD2 once CASLLAGQETQYF TGTGCCAGCCTACTAGCGGGCCAAGAGACCCAGTACTTC
TRBJ1-4 TRBV25-1 TRBD1 few CASSEDREVDEKLFF TGTGCCAGCAGTGAGGACAGGGAGGTCGATGAAAAACTGTTTTTT
TRBJ1-6 TRBV30 NA NA CAWSVRAGRGSPLHF TGTGCCTGGAGTGTACGGGCAGGGCGGGGATCACCCCTCCACTTT
TRBJ2-2 TRBV7-8 TRBD2 NA CASSVSGGGPTGELFF TGTGCCAGCAGCGTTAGCGGGGGGGGCCCCACCGGGGAGCTGTTTTTT
TRBJ1-1 TRBV5-1 NA NA CASSPGDRMNTEAFF TGCGCCAGCAGCCCTGGTGACAGGATGAACACTGAAGCTTTCTTT
TRBJ1-1 TRBV6-5 NA NA CASRRGTGNTEAFF TGTGCCAGCAGGCGGGGCACCGGGAACACTGAAGCTTTCTTT
TRBJ2-3 TRBV5-8 TRBD1 NA CASIRTGGGADTQYF TGTGCCAGTATCCGGACAGGGGGCGGCGCAGATACGCAGTATTTT
TRBJ2-1 TRBV7-2 TRBD2 NA CASSPRLAEPFF TGTGCCAGCAGCCCCCGACTAGCCGAGCCGTTCTTC
TRBJ1-2 TRBV6-5 NA NA CASTNRVGGYTF TGTGCCAGCACCAACAGGGTGGGGGGCTACACCTTC
TRBJ1-1 TRBV9 NA NA CASSVGGQGGTEAFF TGTGCCAGCAGCGTAGGAGGGCAGGGAGGCACTGAAGCTTTCTTT
TRBJ2-2 TRBV7-9 TRBD2 NA CASSSGLAGPLWAGELFF TGTGCCAGCAGCTCGGGACTAGCGGGCCCGTTATGGGCCGGGGAGCTGTTTTTT
TRBJ1-2 TRBV2 NA NA CASSGRGRNGYTF TGTGCCAGCAGTGGCAGGGGAAGGAATGGCTACACCTTC
TRBJ1-1 TRBV19 NA few CASRAGVWENTEAFF TGTGCCAGTAGAGCAGGGGTCTGGGAGAACACTGAAGCTTTCTTT
TRBJ1-2 TRBV2 NA NA CASSLTTYGYTF TGTGCCAGCAGTTTGACTACCTATGGCTACACCTTC